A selection of T cell receptor beta chains follows, all from one sample in a study of blood T cell repertoires in COVID-19. Repertoires were generated with immunoSEQ multiplex PCR, while TCRdb's copy carries only in-frame clones and drops some. The sample has about 74,000 clones; just under 85% are singletons. The sample taken for sequencing was peripheral blood. These receptors were taken from a man aged 65-85 years with acute or convalescent COVID-19. CDR3s include the opening cysteine and the closing phenylalanine or tryptophan. A D gene is named only where the DNA matches it firmly. Size tells how often a clone was seen (once, few, many) or the class of an expanded clone, and some rows leave it out.

D	V	J	size	CDR3	DNA
.	TRBV19	TRBJ1-2	.	CASTEAQPSNYGYTF	TGTGCCAGTACCGAAGCCCAACCTTCTAACTATGGCTACACCTTC
TRBD2	TRBV5-1	TRBJ2-2	.	CASSLVPGRGIGELFF	TGCGCCAGCAGCTTGGTCCCCGGGAGGGGGATCGGGGAGCTGTTTTTT
TRBD2	TRBV6-4	TRBJ2-7	.	CASSPLAGPAYEQYF	TGTGCCAGCAGTCCACTAGCGGGCCCTGCCTACGAGCAGTACTTC
.	TRBV28	TRBJ2-3	.	CASDKGADTQYF	TGTGCCAGTGATAAGGGAGCAGATACGCAGTATTTT
TRBD2	TRBV5-1	TRBJ2-1	.	CASSLSGAYNEQFF	TGCGCCAGCAGCCTTAGCGGGGCCTACAATGAGCAGTTCTTC
TRBD1	TRBV5-6	TRBJ1-2	.	CASSLGTGDGYTF	TGTGCCAGCAGCTTAGGGACAGGGGATGGCTACACCTTC
.	TRBV7-8	TRBJ2-1	once	CASSFLLANPQFF	TGTGCCAGCAGCTTCCTCCTAGCGAACCCGCAGTTCTTC
.	TRBV18	TRBJ2-1	.	CASSPRTGGNNEQFF	TGTGCCAGCTCACCCAGGACGGGCGGGAACAATGAGCAGTTCTTC
.	TRBV5-1	TRBJ1-1	.	CASSRIGETEAFF	TGCGCCAGCAGCCGCATAGGAGAAACTGAAGCTTTCTTT
TRBD1	TRBV5-1	TRBJ2-3	.	CASSAGTGEGDTQYF	TGCGCCAGCAGCGCCGGGACAGGGGAGGGAGATACGCAGTATTTT
TRBD1	TRBV5-5	TRBJ2-2	.	CASSLRDRGTGELFF	TGTGCCAGCAGCTTGCGAGACAGGGGCACCGGGGAGCTGTTTTTT
TRBD1	TRBV6-5	TRBJ2-7	.	CASSLQGASYEQYF	TGTGCCAGCAGCTTACAGGGGGCGTCCTACGAGCAGTACTTC
.	TRBV3-1/TRBV3-2	TRBJ1-3	.	CASSQDEGNTIYF	TGTGCCAGCAGCCAAGATGAGGGAAACACCATATATTTT
.	TRBV5-4	TRBJ2-3	.	CASSPDYLTDTQYF	TGTGCCAGCAGCCCGGACTACCTCACAGATACGCAGTATTTT
TRBD1	TRBV9	TRBJ2-7	.	CASSKGDREEGEQYF	TGTGCCAGCAGCAAGGGGGACAGGGAGGAGGGCGAGCAGTACTTC
.	TRBV6-5	TRBJ1-2	.	CASIGGMRGDYGYTF	TGTGCCAGCATTGGGGGTATGCGGGGGGACTATGGCTACACCTTC
.	TRBV7-5	TRBJ1-5	.	CARSLEAGLLNQPQHF	TGTGCCAGAAGCTTAGAGGCAGGGCTACTCAATCAGCCCCAGCATTTT
.	TRBV25-1	TRBJ2-7	.	CASRTSGFEQYF	TGTGCCAGCAGGACCAGCGGGTTCGAGCAGTACTTC
.	TRBV27	TRBJ2-5	.	CASSAGRPKETQYF	TGTGCCAGCAGCGCAGGCCGGCCTAAAGAGACCCAGTACTTC
TRBD2	TRBV5-1	TRBJ2-7	.	CASSPVTAGSYEQYF	TGCGCCAGCAGCCCCGTGACAGCGGGGTCCTACGAGCAGTACTTC
TRBD1	TRBV5-6	TRBJ2-4	.	CASSPGTGRNIQYF	TGTGCCAGCAGCCCCGGGACAGGGAGAAACATTCAGTACTTC
.	TRBV3-1/TRBV3-2	TRBJ2-2	.	CASSQGKDSRSTGELFF	TGTGCCAGCAGCCAGGGGAAGGACAGTCGATCTACCGGGGAGCTGTTTTTT
.	TRBV20-1	TRBJ2-5	.	CSASWQGSETQYF	TGCAGTGCTAGTTGGCAGGGTTCGGAGACCCAGTACTTC
TRBD1	TRBV5-1	TRBJ2-7	.	CASSRGTDLTPSYEQYF	TGCGCCAGCAGCAGAGGGACAGATCTTACACCCTCCTACGAGCAGTACTTC
TRBD1	TRBV9	TRBJ2-7	.	CASSDGQGGEQYF	TGTGCCAGCAGCGATGGACAGGGCGGCGAGCAGTACTTC
TRBD1	TRBV6-5	TRBJ1-3	.	CASRSRGSSGNTIYF	TGTGCCAGCAGGAGCAGGGGGAGCTCTGGAAACACCATATATTTT
.	TRBV7-2	TRBJ2-7	once	CASSLGAPYEQYF	TGTGCCAGCAGCTTGGGGGCACCATACGAGCAGTACTTC
TRBD2	TRBV3-1/TRBV3-2	TRBJ2-2	once	CASSQDVAGSSVGELFF	TGTGCCAGCAGCCAAGATGTAGCGGGAAGCTCGGTCGGGGAGCTGTTTTTT
TRBD1	TRBV2	TRBJ1-2	.	CASTRDRISGYTF	TGTGCCAGCACTAGGGACAGGATAAGTGGCTACACCTTC
.	TRBV5-8	TRBJ1-5	.	CASSLGMTHSNQPQHF	TGTGCCAGCAGCTTAGGTATGACTCATAGCAATCAGCCCCAGCATTTT
.	TRBV9	TRBJ1-2	many	CASSVAGEYGYTF	TGTGCCAGCAGCGTAGCTGGGGAGTATGGCTACACCTTC
TRBD1	TRBV19	TRBJ1-2	.	CASNNPGQGLAGYTF	TGTGCCAGTAACAACCCGGGACAGGGGTTGGCTGGCTACACCTTC
.	TRBV7-9	TRBJ2-3	.	CASSPTGVDTDTQYF	TGTGCCAGCAGCCCAACCGGGGTAGACACAGATACGCAGTATTTT
.	TRBV5-5	TRBJ1-2	.	CASSFTNRAGGGYTF	TGTGCCAGCAGCTTTACCAACAGGGCAGGAGGTGGCTACACCTTC
.	TRBV11-2	TRBJ2-2	few	CASSLVTTLTGELFF	TGTGCCAGCAGCTTAGTCACAACGCTCACCGGGGAGCTGTTTTTT
TRBD1	TRBV19	TRBJ1-5	.	CASSFIRTGNGQPQHF	TGTGCCAGTAGTTTCATCCGGACAGGGAACGGGCAGCCCCAGCATTTT
TRBD1	TRBV5-1	TRBJ2-4	.	CASSFFGTGRDIQYF	TGCGCCAGCAGCTTCTTCGGGACAGGGAGGGACATTCAGTACTTC
.	TRBV14	TRBJ2-5	.	CASSPMGLQTQYF	TGTGCCAGCAGCCCCATGGGGCTGCAGACCCAGTACTTC
TRBD2	TRBV24-1	TRBJ2-5	few	CATSDPAGGSGETQYF	TGTGCCACCAGTGACCCCGCGGGGGGGAGTGGAGAGACCCAGTACTTC
.	TRBV15	TRBJ1-2	few	CATGRGGGYGYTF	TGTGCCACCGGGAGGGGTGGAGGCTATGGCTACACCTTC
.	TRBV19	TRBJ1-5	.	CASSIGALGLEPQHF	TGTGCCAGTAGTATAGGGGCCCTGGGACTGGAGCCCCAGCATTTT
.	TRBV3-1/TRBV3-2	TRBJ2-1	.	CASSPTGTRAYNEQFF	TGTGCCAGCAGCCCGACAGGGACTAGGGCGTACAATGAGCAGTTCTTC
TRBD1	TRBV29-1	TRBJ1-2	.	CSVQTGGDNYGYTF	TGCAGCGTTCAAACAGGGGGAGACAACTATGGCTACACCTTC
.	TRBV28	TRBJ2-2	.	CASRSGTSNTGELFF	TGTGCCAGCAGAAGCGGGACATCGAACACCGGGGAGCTGTTTTTT
.	TRBV5-1	TRBJ2-1	.	CASSLPDGGSYNEQFF	TGCGCCAGCAGCTTACCCGACGGGGGCTCCTACAATGAGCAGTTCTTC
.	TRBV10-2	TRBJ2-7	.	CASSENPSSYEQYF	TGCGCCAGCAGTGAGAATCCCTCCTCCTACGAGCAGTACTTC
.	TRBV11-1	TRBJ2-7	.	CASSFSSLDGGQYF	TGTGCCAGCAGCTTCTCGAGCCTAGACGGGGGGCAGTACTTC
TRBD1	TRBV6-5	TRBJ2-7	.	CASSYSTRGLYEQYF	TGTGCCAGCAGTTACTCGACCAGGGGGCTTTACGAGCAGTACTTC
.	TRBV12-3/TRBV12-4	TRBJ1-1	.	CASSSERGGAFF	TGTGCCAGCAGCTCCGAACGGGGGGGAGCTTTCTTT
TRBD1	TRBV3-1/TRBV3-2	TRBJ1-2	.	CASRETGVGYGYTF	TGTGCCAGCAGGGAAACAGGGGTGGGCTATGGCTACACCTTC
TRBD2	TRBV4-1	TRBJ2-2	.	CASSRNPTTSGGVIGTGELFF	TGCGCCAGCAGCCGTAACCCTACGACTAGCGGGGGGGTAATTGGGACCGGGGAGCTGTTTTTT
TRBD1	TRBV10-3	TRBJ1-5	.	CAIRGTGDNQPQHF	TGTGCCATCAGAGGGACAGGGGACAATCAGCCCCAGCATTTT
TRBD1	TRBV27	TRBJ1-2	.	CASTSRTGGDYGYTF	TGTGCCAGCACCTCGCGGACAGGTGGGGACTATGGCTACACCTTC
.	TRBV18	TRBJ1-4	.	CASSPRQAEKLFF	TGTGCCAGCTCACCAAGGCAGGCGGAAAAACTGTTTTTT
TRBD1	TRBV6-2/TRBV6-3	TRBJ2-7	.	CASSYSMGDRGNEQYF	TGTGCCAGCAGTTACTCGATGGGGGACAGGGGCAACGAGCAGTACTTC